This T cell receptor (beta chain) emerged from a study of blood T cell repertoires in COVID-19. This table comes from immunoSEQ multiplex PCR, and its TCRdb copy is limited to in-frame clones, with some not included. The sample carries about 320,000 clones, roughly 90% recorded once. The sample was peripheral blood. The clonotype comes from a man aged 18 to 30 who had recovered from COVID-19.

This CDR3 reads CASSLGQQTDTQYF. CDR3 sequence (DNA): TGTGCCAGCAGCCTGGGACAACAGACAGATACGCAGTATTTT. The chain couples TRBV5-4 to TRBJ2-3, with a possible D match to TRBD1 (6 bases). This CDR3 comprises 14 residues. Between the trimmed V and J ends, which lost 4 bases and 3 bases, there was a span of 12 bases. In germline, CDR1 is SGHNT, CDR2 YYREEE (reference sequence).